Each of the 29 T cell receptor beta chains below was sequenced from the same sample in a study of blood T cell repertoires in COVID-19 (dated by TCRdb to the early 2020s). Libraries were constructed by the immunoSEQ multiplex PCR assay. In TCRdb, the immuneACCESS table is reduced to in-frame sequences with V and J assigned. These tables do not hold every clone; where another copy was compared, an unresolved V gene accounts for under half, and the others remain unexplained. This sample comprises 250,000 to 300,000 clones, about 89% of them detected only once. Around 12% of the sample is held by the ten biggest clonotypes. The specimen sequenced was peripheral blood. These TCRs come from a woman aged 55-70 years with acute or convalescent COVID-19.

This clone has a handful of counts. The V and J genes are TRBV6-1 and TRBJ1-1; 7 bases agree with TRBD1. In germline, CDR1 is MNHNS, CDR2 SASEGT. The CDR3 consists of 15 residues. Trimming removed 2 bases from V and 4 bases from J; junction bases left unmatched: 7. CDR3 loop: CASSEPTGISTEAFF. The CDR3 bases are TGTGCCAGCAGTGAACCGACAGGGATAAGCACTGAAGCTTTCTTT.

The rearrangement links TRBV19 to TRBJ1-4, with D unresolved. The CDR3 covers 15 residues. The ends were cut back, 6 bases at V and 0 bases at J, with 11 bases in the middle. Germline CDR1 reads LNHDA; CDR2 reads SQIVND (reference sequence). This chain's CDR3 is CASSRTPATNEKLFF. DNA for the CDR3: TGTGCCAGTAGCCGTACACCTGCAACTAATGAAAAACTGTTTTTT. Full variable domain (missing parts from reference TRBV19 and TRBJ1-4): DGGITQSPKYLFRKEGQNVTLSCEQNLNHDAMYWYRQDPGQGLRLIYYSQIVNDFQKGDIAEGYSVSREKKESFPLTVTSAQKNPTAFYLCASSRTPATNEKLFFGSGTQLSVL.

Remarks on this clone: The sample contains more than one DNA sequence encoding this CDR3. The V gene is TRBV18, the J gene TRBJ1-3; maybe TRBD1 (6 bases). CDR1 and CDR2 from the germline V gene are KGHSH and LQKENI. The CDR3 is 14 residues long. Trimming took 3 bases from V and 0 from J, leaving 6 bases between them. CDR3 sequence: CASSPDSSGNTIYF. CDR3 DNA: TGTGCCAGCTCACCGGACAGCTCTGGAAACACCATATATTTT.

V usage is TRBV10-3 and J usage is TRBJ2-5; 7 nucleotides align to TRBD2. With V trimmed by 6 bases and J by 3 bases, 4 bases remained unmatched. The germline gives CDR1 ENHRY, CDR2 SYGVKD. The CDR3 is 13 amino acids. The DNA of the CDR3 is TGTGCCATCAGGATTGCGGGAGAAGAGACCCAGTACTTC. Its translation is CAIRIAGEETQYF.

This clone was seen only a few times. The gene calls are TRBV27 and TRBJ1-5; no clear D. V dropped 3 bases and J dropped 5 bases, with 8 bases sitting between them. Germline-derived CDR1 and CDR2 are MNHEY and SMNVEV (reference sequence). CDR3 length: 13 amino acids. In nucleotides, the CDR3 is TGTGCCAGCAGTTTCTCGAGCTATCAGCCCCAGCATTTT. Residues: CASSFSSYQPQHF.

This sequence joins TRBV5-4 and TRBJ2-3; D is uncertain. There are 16 residues in the CDR3. Per germline, CDR1 SGHNT and CDR2 YYREEE (reference sequence). The V end lost 5 bases, the J end lost 0 bases, and 16 bases lay between the germline ends. CDR3 bases: TGTGCCAGCAGTCCACTCACGGTAGCTAGCACAGATACGCAGTATTTT. This gives the protein CASSPLTVASTDTQYF.

The rearrangement joins TRBV3-1 (or the pseudogene TRBV3-2) to TRBJ1-4, with 8 bases aligning to TRBD1. The CDR3 is made up of 16 amino acids. V lost 3 bases and J lost 5; bases outside the gene matches: 8. The germline V gene has CDR1 LGHDT and CDR2 YNNKEL (reference sequence). The CDR3 nucleotides read TGTGCCAGCAGCCAGGTTCTTACAGGGGGAAATGAAAAACTGTTTTTT. Protein product: CASSQVLTGGNEKLFF.

The chain links TRBV7-2 to TRBJ2-1; the match to TRBD2 covers 9 bases. Unmatched junction bases numbered 5, after V lost 5 bases and J lost 3 bases. CDR1 and CDR2 from the germline V gene are SGHTA and FQGNSA. The CDR3 has 15 amino acids. This CDR3 is CASSPLAGIYNEQFF. In DNA, the CDR3 is TGTGCCAGCAGCCCGCTAGCGGGGATCTACAATGAGCAGTTCTTC.

The chain is built from TRBV5-1 and TRBJ2-7; 9 nucleotides line up with TRBD1. This CDR3 region has 16 residues. J lost 0 bases, V lost 2 bases, and 6 bases had no gene match. The V gene's germline CDR1 is SGHRS and CDR2 YFSETQ. In DNA, the CDR3 is TGCGCCAGCAGCTTCTCTCCGGGACAGGGCTCCTACGAGCAGTACTTC. It is translated as CASSFSPGQGSYEQYF.

This sequence joins TRBV11-2 and TRBJ1-5, with D possibly TRBD1 on 5 matching bases. CDR1 and CDR2 from the germline V gene are SGHAT and FQNNGV. The CDR3 is 14 amino acids. The V end lost 3 bases, the J end lost 7 bases, and 13 bases lay between the germline ends. The CDR3 DNA sequence: TGTGCCAGCAGCTTTGACCTACCAGGGCAGCCCCAGCATTTT. Its translation: CASSFDLPGQPQHF.

The V and J genes are TRBV4-3 and TRBJ1-4; TRBD1 matches at 7 bases. Germline CDR1 LGHNA, CDR2 YSLEER. Trimming at V came to 0 bases and at J to 8 bases, leaving 9 bases not matched to a gene. CDR3 length: 16 amino acids. This CDR3 reads CASSQDPQGDWEKLFF. DNA for the CDR3: TGCGCCAGCAGCCAAGATCCGCAGGGGGACTGGGAAAAACTGTTTTTT.

V is TRBV19 and J is TRBJ2-6, with a tentative D call TRBD1 (6 bases). The CDR3 length is 18 residues. Germline values: CDR1 LNHDA, CDR2 SQIVND (reference sequence). V was cut by 4 bases and J by 4 bases, with 20 bases left in between. The CDR3 sequence is CASSKLQGTAWGANVLTF. Here the CDR3 DNA reads TGTGCCAGTAGTAAATTACAGGGAACGGCTTGGGGGGCCAACGTCCTGACTTTC.

The chain uses TRBV27 and TRBJ2-7, with TRBD1 identical over 9 bases. The ends lost 6 bases at V and 0 bases at J; junction bases unmatched: 3. The CDR3 loop spans 14 amino acids. Per germline, CDR1 MNHEY and CDR2 SMNVEV (reference sequence). The chain's CDR3 is CASSPTGGSYEQYF. The CDR3 DNA sequence: TGTGCCAGCAGCCCGACAGGGGGCTCCTACGAGCAGTACTTC.

The rearrangement uses TRBV6-5 and TRBJ2-7, with TRBD1 matching 10 bases. This CDR3 is 15 amino acids long. From germline, CDR1 is MNHEY and CDR2 SVGAGI. The trim removed 2 bases at V and 9 bases at J, leaving 10 bases unmatched. The CDR3 reads CASSYAGTGVLGQYF. The CDR3 DNA follows: TGTGCCAGCAGTTACGCCGGGACAGGGGTTTTAGGGCAGTACTTC.

The genes are TRBV29-1 and TRBJ2-3; 9 nucleotides match TRBD2. With 1 base clipped from V and 1 base from J, the junction kept 0 bases outside the gene matches. The germline V gene has CDR1 SQVTM and CDR2 ANQGSEA. The CDR3 extends over 14 amino acids. CDR3 DNA sequence: TGCAGCGTTGAAGGCGGGAGGGGCACAGATACGCAGTATTTT. Amino acids: CSVEGGRGTDTQYF.

V and J are TRBV5-1 and TRBJ2-5; a possible D gene is TRBD2 (5 bases). The ends were cut back, 5 bases at V and 2 bases at J, with 16 bases in the middle. The CDR3 runs to 15 residues. Germline CDR1 and CDR2: SGHRS and YFSETQ. The CDR3 coding sequence is TGCGCCAGCAGTTCCACGCGGGCTGGTCAAGAGACCCAGTACTTC. Its translation is CASSSTRAGQETQYF.

The chain uses TRBV4-3 and TRBJ2-7; the match to TRBD1 covers 8 bases. The CDR3 runs 15 residues. CDR1 is LGHNA, CDR2 YSLEER, per germline. Trimming took 0 bases from V and 5 from J; bases not matched to a gene: 6. The CDR3: CASSQEYQGANEQYF. CDR3 bases: TGCGCCAGCAGCCAAGAATATCAGGGGGCGAACGAGCAGTACTTC.

The rearrangement uses TRBV6-5 and TRBJ2-7; D is possibly TRBD2 (5 bases). V lost 6 bases to trimming and J lost 8 bases, with 17 bases between them. There are 13 residues in the CDR3. Germline CDR1 and CDR2: MNHEY and SVGAGI. Here the CDR3 reads CASSSSAGGQQYF. Here the CDR3 DNA reads TGTGCCAGCAGCTCCTCCGCAGGAGGCCAGCAGTACTTC.

Remarks on this clone: Sequence at one end of the junction differs from germline and may be a read error. CDR3 residues: CATSDFAGAAFF. CDR3 nucleotides: TGTGCCACCAGTGATTTTGCAGGGGCGGCCTTTTTC. This chain connects TRBV24-1 to TRBJ2-3, with D possibly matching TRBD1 (6 bases). This CDR3 comprises 12 residues. In germline, CDR1 is KGHDR, CDR2 SFDVKD.

The V call is TRBV28, the J call TRBJ2-5; 8 positions match TRBD2. In germline, CDR1 is MDHEN, CDR2 SYDVKM. V gave up 9 bases and J gave up 2 bases; unmatched junction bases: 5. This CDR3 has 13 residues. CDR3 in DNA: TGTGCCAGTAGTAGCGGGGCGCAAGAGACCCAGTACTTC. Its translation is CASSSGAQETQYF.

The chain employs TRBV18 and TRBJ1-2, with 11 nucleotides matching TRBD1. The CDR3 is made up of 14 amino acids. J gave up 7 bases and V 4 bases, and 5 bases lay outside the gene matches. Looked up from germline, CDR1 is KGHSH and CDR2 is LQKENI. As DNA, the CDR3 is TGTGCCAGCTCACTAGGACAGGGGGCTGGTGGCTACACCTTC. Protein: CASSLGQGAGGYTF.

This rearrangement joins TRBV30 to TRBJ1-4; D is unclear. V was trimmed by 2 bases and J by 5 bases, leaving 12 bases between them. The CDR3 totals 14 residues. CDR1 is GTSNPN and CDR2 is SVGIG in the germline V gene (reference sequence). The CDR3 bases are TGTGCCTGGAGTTCCGGGATTAGGAATGAAAAACTGTTTTTT. Amino acid sequence: CAWSSGIRNEKLFF.

This clone was counted a few times. The chain links TRBV28 to TRBJ2-7; 8 nucleotides match TRBD1. Looked up from germline, CDR1 is MDHEN and CDR2 is SYDVKM. The CDR3 runs 13 residues. V was pared by 6 bases and J by 3 bases, with 4 bases of the junction left unmatched. The chain's CDR3 is CASRQTGGYEQYF. For the CDR3, the DNA is TGTGCCAGCAGGCAAACAGGGGGCTACGAGCAGTACTTC.

The count of this clone is one. The V and J genes are TRBV5-4 and TRBJ2-5; possibly TRBD2 for D (7 bases). CDR3 size: 14 residues. V was shortened by 0 bases and J by 4 bases, with 10 bases between the two germline ends. Germline V CDR1 and CDR2: SGHNT, YYREEE (reference sequence). CDR3 in amino acids: CASSLGGGGETQYF. The CDR3 coding sequence is TGTGCCAGCAGCTTGGGAGGGGGGGGAGAGACCCAGTACTTC.

V usage is TRBV9 and J usage is TRBJ2-7, with 12 bases matching TRBD1. The V gene's germline CDR1 is SGDLS and CDR2 YYNGEE. The CDR3 length is 15 residues. J lost 6 bases, V lost 9 bases, and 13 bases had no gene match. The CDR3 region is CATVTPGTGGSEQYF. As DNA, the CDR3 is TGTGCCACCGTTACGCCCGGGACAGGGGGCAGCGAGCAGTACTTC.

The V call is TRBV2, the J call TRBJ2-1; 12 bases map to TRBD2. In germline, CDR1 is SNHLY, CDR2 FYNNEI. The J segment lost 4 bases and the V segment lost 8 bases, leaving 3 bases of the junction unmatched. CDR3 length equals 14 residues. This chain's CDR3 is CASDGLAGYNEQFF. CDR3 bases: TGTGCCAGCGACGGACTAGCGGGGTACAATGAGCAGTTCTTC.

The chain uses TRBV5-4 and TRBJ1-2, with 9 bases lining up with TRBD1. The CDR3 covers 15 residues. Germline CDR1 is SGHNT and CDR2 is YYREEE (reference sequence). Trimming removed 1 base from V and 4 bases from J; junction bases left unmatched: 5. CDR3 sequence: CASSLRDRAIYGYTF. Here the CDR3 DNA reads TGTGCCAGCAGCTTGCGGGACAGGGCCATCTATGGCTACACCTTC.

V and J are TRBV4-3 and TRBJ2-7; no definite D call. Germline values: CDR1 LGHNA, CDR2 YSLEER. This CDR3 spans 14 amino acids. V lost 2 bases, J lost 0 bases, and 8 bases lay in between. The CDR3: CASSQFRSSYEQYF. CDR3 DNA: TGCGCCAGCAGCCAATTCAGGTCCTCCTACGAGCAGTACTTC.

The chain recombines TRBV5-6 with TRBJ1-1, with a weak D call TRBD1 (6 bases). This CDR3 has 13 amino acids. CDR1 SGHDT and CDR2 YYEEEE come from the germline V gene. V lost 6 bases, J lost 3 bases, and 12 bases lay in between. The CDR3 region has the DNA TGTGCCAGCAAACAGGGAATGGACACTGAAGCTTTCTTT. The encoded protein is CASKQGMDTEAFF.